These 32 T cell receptor beta chains were all obtained from the same sample, sequenced in a study of T cell changes during pregnancy in multiple sclerosis (dated by TCRdb to about 2019). Receptor amplification or capture employed the immunoSEQ multiplex PCR assay. The table comes from immuneACCESS by way of TCRdb, which keeps in-frame sequences with V and J called. Part of the clones is missing from these tables; in studies checked, under half for an unresolved V gene and the rest for unknown reasons. In all, the sample holds 130,000 or so clones, and about 96% of those were seen once. The top ten constitute over 0.35% of the sample. This specimen consisted of peripheral blood, obtained after pregnancy. The receptor source for this set is a female donor with multiple sclerosis, enrolled in a pregnancy study.

V gene TRBV28 combines with J gene TRBJ1-1; 9 positions match TRBD1. CDR1 and CDR2 (germline): MDHEN, SYDVKM. The CDR3 runs to 16 residues. V lost 4 bases and J lost 1; bases outside the gene matches: 7. The CDR3 reads CASSSGTGLANTEAFF. The CDR3 nucleotides read TGTGCCAGCAGTTCCGGGACAGGGCTTGCGAACACTGAAGCTTTCTTT.

This clone was counted a single time. The chain combines TRBV19 with TRBJ1-1; 8 bases fit TRBD1. V dropped 3 bases and J dropped 2; count of bases not matched to a gene: 5. The CDR3 consists of 15 residues. Germline values: CDR1 LNHDA, CDR2 SQIVND (reference sequence). The DNA for the CDR3 is TGTGCCAGTAGTATCCGACAGGGGAGTAACACTGAAGCTTTCTTT. Protein product: CASSIRQGSNTEAFF.

The genes are TRBV15 and TRBJ2-3; possible D gene TRBD1, 5 bases. Germline V gene lookup returns CDR1 LNHNV and CDR2 YYDKDF (reference sequence). V lost 1 base and J 0 bases, leaving 5 bases between the germline ends. The CDR3 loop spans 14 amino acids. This chain's CDR3 is CATSRGGSTDTQYF. The DNA for the CDR3 is TGTGCCACCAGCAGAGGGGGCAGCACAGATACGCAGTATTTT.

The chain uses TRBV6-6 and TRBJ1-5, with 7 bases aligning to TRBD1. J gave up 6 bases and V 6 bases, and 11 bases lay outside the gene matches. The CDR3 spans 15 residues. Germline V gives CDR1 MNHNY, CDR2 SVGAGI (reference sequence). The CDR3 here is CASSNQRQGGQPQHF. CDR3 in DNA: TGTGCCAGCAGCAACCAAAGACAGGGCGGTCAGCCCCAGCATTTT.

J is TRBJ2-7 and V is TRBV19; 9 bases fit TRBD2. Germline values: CDR1 LNHDA, CDR2 SQIVND (reference sequence). After removal of 5 bases from V and 1 base from J, the junction contained 9 bases not matched to a gene. The CDR3 sequence is 16 residues long. CDR3 nucleotide sequence: TGTGCCAGTAGTGTCCAGGGAACTAGCGGGTCCTACGAGCAGTACTTC. Encoded protein: CASSVQGTSGSYEQYF.

This rearrangement joins TRBV7-2 to TRBJ2-7; unclear D gene. CDR3 length: 15 residues. The germline V and J ends were trimmed by 1 base and 3 bases, with 13 bases remaining between them. The germline CDR1 and CDR2 sequences are SGHTA and FQGNSA. CDR3 DNA: TGTGCCAGCAGCTTAGTTGCAGGTGCCCACTACGAGCAGTACTTC. Its translation: CASSLVAGAHYEQYF. Full variable domain (remainder filled in from reference TRBV7-2 and TRBJ2-7): GAGVSQSPSNKVTEKGKDVELRCDPISGHTALYWYRQSLGQGLEFLIYFQGNSAPDKSGLPSDRFSAERTGGSVSTLTIQRTQQEDSAVYLCASSLVAGAHYEQYFGPGTRLTVT.

V usage is TRBV28 and J usage is TRBJ2-7, with D possibly TRBD1 on 6 matching bases. In germline, CDR1 is MDHEN, CDR2 SYDVKM. Trimming took off 6 bases at V and 6 bases at J, with 18 bases between the two ends. CDR3 length: 14 amino acids. The CDR3 nucleotides read TGTGCCAGCAGACGTACAGGGAAAGGTAGCGAGCAGTACTTC. Its protein product is CASRRTGKGSEQYF.

The chain couples TRBV2 to TRBJ2-1; perhaps TRBD1 as D (6 bases). Germline values: CDR1 SNHLY, CDR2 FYNNEI. The CDR3 spans 14 residues. V gave up 9 bases and J gave up 5 bases, with 17 bases separating them. The CDR3 DNA reads as TGTGCCAGTAGGAGCACAGGGTTCGACAATGAGCAGTTCTTC. Translation: CASRSTGFDNEQFF. The entire variable domain, with the rest obtained from reference TRBV2 and TRBJ2-1, is as follows: EPEVTQTPSHQVTQMGQEVILRCVPISNHLYFYWYRQILGQKVEFLVSFYNNEISEKSEIFDDQFSVERPDGSNFTLKIRSTKLEDSAMYFCASRSTGFDNEQFFGPGTRLTVL.

This sequence joins TRBV6-5 and TRBJ1-2, with D possibly matching TRBD1 (6 bases). Trimming removed 4 bases from V and 3 bases from J, with 15 bases in between. Germline CDR1 is MNHEY and CDR2 is SVGAGI. The CDR3 is 15 residues long. The CDR3, as DNA: TGTGCCAGCAGTTCTACAGGGAAAGCGCACTATGGCTACACCTTC. Protein product: CASSSTGKAHYGYTF.

The chain couples TRBV5-1 to TRBJ2-1, with 11 bases aligning to TRBD2. The CDR3 runs 15 residues. CDR1 and CDR2 (germline): SGHRS, YFSETQ. J gave up 7 bases and V 0 bases, and 3 bases lay outside the gene matches. The CDR3 nucleotides are TGCGCCAGCAGCTTGGTTAGCGGGAGGGGGAATGAGCAGTTCTTC. Translated: CASSLVSGRGNEQFF.

The chain employs TRBV27 and TRBJ2-1; 7 bases are a match to TRBD2. CDR1 is MNHEY and CDR2 is SMNVEV in the germline V gene (reference sequence). The junction had 14 bases not matched to a gene; V was cut back by 6 bases and J by 0 bases. The CDR3 contains 18 residues. CDR3 sequence: CASSSGLVGISSYNEQFF. The CDR3 DNA is TGTGCCAGCAGCTCCGGACTAGTAGGGATCAGCTCCTACAATGAGCAGTTCTTC.

The rearrangement joins TRBV5-6 to TRBJ1-1; 7 nucleotides line up with TRBD1. The germline V gene has CDR1 SGHDT and CDR2 YYEEEE. The CDR3 contains 13 residues. V shed 4 bases and J 11 bases; nucleotides not matched to a gene: 11. The CDR3 is CASSGTTGIGAFF. The CDR3 coding sequence is TGTGCCAGCAGCGGAACGACAGGGATAGGCGCTTTCTTT.

The J gene is TRBJ2-1, the V gene TRBV7-9; no firm D call. The CDR3 totals 15 residues. Germline assignment: CDR1 SEHNR and CDR2 FQNEAQ (reference sequence). Trimming removed 0 bases from V and 7 bases from J, with 13 bases in between. In nucleotides, the CDR3 is TGTGCCAGCAGCTTAGCGAACGGCAGGTCGAATGAGCAGTTCTTC. Amino acids: CASSLANGRSNEQFF.

This clone was picked up one time. V usage is TRBV27 and J usage is TRBJ1-2, with D maybe TRBD1 (5 bases). V lost 7 bases and J 2 bases, leaving 14 bases between the germline ends. The germline V gene encodes CDR1 MNHEY and CDR2 SMNVEV (reference sequence). The CDR3 totals 14 residues. The DNA for the CDR3 is TGTGCCAGCACTCGCGGGACGGGGAACTATGGCTACACCTTC. Encoded protein: CASTRGTGNYGYTF.

V usage is TRBV6-6 and J usage is TRBJ1-1; TRBD1 matches at 7 bases. Losses at the gene ends were 4 bases for V and 5 bases for J; bases not matched to a gene: 1. The V gene's germline CDR1 is MNHNY and CDR2 SVGAGI (reference sequence). This CDR3 has 12 residues. The DNA for the CDR3 is TGTGCCAGCAGTTGGGGACAGACTGAAGCTTTCTTT. Amino acid sequence: CASSWGQTEAFF.

The chain has TRBV15 and TRBJ2-1; 8 bases are a match to TRBD2. The CDR3 contains 14 residues. After removal of 6 bases from V and 7 bases from J, the junction contained 8 bases not matched to a gene. CDR1 and CDR2 from the germline V gene are LNHNV and YYDKDF (reference sequence). DNA for the CDR3: TGTGCCACCAGACTGCCGGGAGGGATAAATGAGCAGTTCTTC. Amino acid sequence: CATRLPGGINEQFF.

The rearrangement links TRBV28 to TRBJ2-7, with 7 bases matching TRBD2. V lost 7 bases to trimming and J lost 2 bases; unmatched junction nucleotides: 11. The CDR3 is 15 amino acids. Germline V gene data show CDR1 as MDHEN and CDR2 as SYDVKM. Here the CDR3 DNA reads TGTGCCAGCATCCTCGCGGGAGCTACCACCTACGAGCAGTACTTC. Protein product: CASILAGATTYEQYF.

The gene calls are TRBV28 and TRBJ2-5; 10 positions agree with TRBD2. In germline, CDR1 is MDHEN, CDR2 SYDVKM. The CDR3 sequence is 15 residues long. V lost 5 bases, J lost 3 bases, and 6 bases stayed unmatched. This chain's CDR3 is CASSPPGTSEETQYF. The CDR3 DNA is TGTGCCAGCAGTCCCCCCGGGACTAGCGAAGAGACCCAGTACTTC.

V usage is TRBV7-2 and J usage is TRBJ2-7; 9 bases map to TRBD1. V was clipped by 0 bases and J by 7 bases; unmatched bases: 10. The CDR3 length is 16 residues. The germline CDR1 and CDR2 sequences are SGHTA and FQGNSA. In nucleotides, the CDR3 is TGTGCCAGCAGCTTAGCACTCGACAGGGGGATAGGGGAGCAGTACTTC. Its translation: CASSLALDRGIGEQYF. Drawing the rest from reference TRBV7-2 and TRBJ2-7, the complete variable domain is GAGVSQSPSNKVTEKGKDVELRCDPISGHTALYWYRQSLGQGLEFLIYFQGNSAPDKSGLPSDRFSAERTGGSVSTLTIQRTQQEDSAVYLCASSLALDRGIGEQYFGPGTRLTVT.

V usage is TRBV13 and J usage is TRBJ2-2, with 7 bases matching TRBD1. V lost 5 bases and J lost 3; bases outside the gene matches: 6. This CDR3 comprises 15 residues. CDR1 and CDR2 (germline): PRHDT, FYEKMQ (reference sequence). CDR3 residues: CASSPIDRDTGELFF. The CDR3 nucleotides read TGTGCCAGCAGCCCGATAGACAGGGACACCGGGGAGCTGTTTTTT. Full variable domain (rest looked up from reference TRBV13 and TRBJ2-2): AAGVIQSPRHLIKEKRETATLKCYPIPRHDTVYWYQQGPGQDPQFLISFYEKMQSDKGSIPDRFSAQQFSDYHSELNMSSLELGDSALYFCASSPIDRDTGELFFGEGSRLTVL.

To note about this clone: The sample has other DNA sequences that encode this CDR3 too. This chain joins TRBV19 and TRBJ1-1; D ambiguous. Per the germline V gene, CDR1 is LNHDA and CDR2 is SQIVND (reference sequence). Trimming left V 2 bases short and J 1 base short, with 2 bases between. The CDR3 length is 12 residues. The CDR3 DNA sequence: TGTGCCAGTAGTATACAGAACACTGAAGCTTTCTTT. Residues: CASSIQNTEAFF.

The J gene is TRBJ2-1, the V gene TRBV6-5; perhaps TRBD1 as D (6 bases). The CDR3 is made up of 15 amino acids. V lost 0 bases, J lost 3 bases, and 9 bases lay in between. Per the germline V gene, CDR1 is MNHEY and CDR2 is SVGAGI. CDR3 nucleotide sequence: TGTGCCAGCAGTTACTCGGACAGCCTCTACAATGAGCAGTTCTTC. It is translated as CASSYSDSLYNEQFF.

The chain is built from TRBV7-2 and TRBJ1-1; weak D call: TRBD1 (6 bases). Trimming cost V 5 bases and J 8 bases, with 18 bases left between them. This CDR3 comprises 14 residues. Germline values: CDR1 SGHTA, CDR2 FQGNSA. CDR3 region: CASSPSGGRGEAFF. In nucleotides, the CDR3 is TGTGCCAGCAGCCCTAGCGGTGGCAGGGGAGAAGCTTTCTTT.

V is TRBV30 and J is TRBJ1-2, with D tentatively TRBD1 (6 bases). The CDR3 has 12 amino acids. Trimming took 4 bases from V and 4 from J, leaving 10 bases between them. From germline, CDR1 is GTSNPN and CDR2 SVGIG (reference sequence). CDR3 sequence reads: CAWTGQFYGYTF. CDR3 nucleotides: TGTGCCTGGACCGGACAGTTCTATGGCTACACCTTC.

This chain connects TRBV5-4 to TRBJ2-3; D perhaps matches TRBD1 (6 bases). This CDR3 region has 15 residues. Trimming removed 2 bases at V and 0 bases at J, with 10 bases between. In germline, CDR1 is SGHNT, CDR2 YYREEE (reference sequence). Written as DNA, the CDR3 is TGTGCCAGCAGCTTATACAGGGAAAGCACAGATACGCAGTATTTT. It codes for CASSLYRESTDTQYF.

The chain has TRBV13 and TRBJ2-2, with 7 bases lining up with TRBD2. The CDR3 has 17 residues. The V gene's germline CDR1 is PRHDT and CDR2 FYEKMQ (reference sequence). J gave up 5 bases and V 2 bases, and 11 bases lay outside the gene matches. The CDR3 is CASSLRGSGEGTGELFF. CDR3 DNA sequence: TGTGCCAGCAGCTTAAGGGGAAGCGGGGAAGGAACCGGGGAGCTGTTTTTT.

The gene calls are TRBV11-2 and TRBJ1-4; a weak D match, TRBD1 (6 bases). Trimming shortened V by 4 bases and J by 8 bases, and 23 bases separated the two germline ends. The CDR3 has 17 residues. Germline lookup yields CDR1 SGHAT and CDR2 FQNNGV. CDR3 DNA sequence: TGTGCCAGCAGCTCTCAATCCCCAGGGTCAACAGGGGAAAAACTGTTTTTT. Its protein is CASSSQSPGSTGEKLFF.

V and J are TRBV7-9 and TRBJ2-7; 8 bases agree with TRBD1. The CDR3 covers 14 residues. From germline, CDR1 is SEHNR and CDR2 FQNEAQ (reference sequence). V gave up 5 bases and J gave up 3 bases; unmatched junction bases: 6. Written as DNA, the CDR3 is TGTGCCAGCAGCGGACAGGGTATTATCTACGAGCAGTACTTC. This codes for CASSGQGIIYEQYF.

J is TRBJ2-5 and V is TRBV11-2; D is perhaps TRBD2 (5 bases). CDR1 and CDR2 (germline): SGHAT, FQNNGV. This CDR3 region has 15 residues. V was cut by 2 bases and J by 2 bases, with 12 bases left in between. The CDR3 sequence: CASSLKLVPQETQYF. The CDR3 DNA sequence: TGTGCCAGCAGCTTAAAACTAGTCCCTCAAGAGACCCAGTACTTC.

The chain couples TRBV30 to TRBJ1-5; the D gene is possibly TRBD1 (5 bases). V was cut by 5 bases and J by 4 bases, with 9 bases left in between. CDR3 length: 12 amino acids. The V gene's germline CDR1 is GTSNPN and CDR2 SVGIG (reference sequence). The CDR3 sequence: CAWGEGNQPQHF. CDR3 coding DNA: TGTGCCTGGGGGGAGGGGAATCAGCCCCAGCATTTT.

The V call is TRBV27, the J call TRBJ2-3, with unresolved D. CDR3 length equals 16 residues. Germline-derived CDR1 and CDR2 are MNHEY and SMNVEV (reference sequence). Trimming took off 2 bases at V and 6 bases at J, with 18 bases between the two ends. The CDR3 nucleotides read TGTGCCAGCAGTTTAGGTTCCCGTAGATTACGGGATACGCAGTATTTT. As protein: CASSLGSRRLRDTQYF.

This chain links TRBV4-3 with TRBJ1-4, with 7 bases lining up with TRBD1. Germline V lookup: CDR1 LGHNA, CDR2 YSLEER. The CDR3 contains 16 residues. The junction had 4 bases not matched to a gene; V was cut back by 3 bases and J by 0 bases. The CDR3 is CASSHFTGATNEKLFF. In nucleotides, the CDR3 is TGCGCCAGCAGCCACTTCACAGGGGCAACTAATGAAAAACTGTTTTTT.